The clone carrying this T cell receptor beta chain showed up many times. A read error may account for a junction end that differs from germline. The germline V gene has CDR1 SGHDN and CDR2 FVKESK. The CDR3 runs 14 residues. This sample stems from a study of neurological immune-mediated disorders. TCRdb re-derived calls from the 5' RACE reads in MiXCR, one entry per CDR3 protein. The sample includes 50,000 to 65,000 distinct CDR3 sequences, around 5% of them seen just once. The chain joins TRBV14 to TRBJ1-6; D remains ambiguous. The source material was PBMCs. The TCR comes from a woman in her forties or fifties with multiple sclerosis. Here the CDR3 reads CASSHGGGPLPLNF. CDR3 nucleotide sequence: TGTGCCAGCAGCCACGGCGGAGGACCGCTCCCCCTCAACTTT.